These 18 T cell receptor beta chains originate from one sample sequenced in a study of T-cell memory formation after mild COVID-19. TCRdb called the 5' RACE reads again in MiXCR, with one record for every CDR3 protein. This table holds over 95,000 distinct CDR3 sequences, 20% to 25% found once. The source material was PBMCs or a T cell subset sorted from them (not recorded which). The source of these receptors is a man aged 18 to 30 who had mild COVID-19 (a few samples of this study predate the infection). Cell type and time point are not known.

The V and J genes are TRBV6-2 or TRBV6-3 and TRBJ2-1; TRBD2 matches at 9 bases. CDR3 length: 15 residues. Germline-derived CDR1 and CDR2 are MNHEY and SVGEGT. J gave up 4 bases and V 7 bases, and 8 bases lay outside the gene matches. CDR3 sequence (DNA): TGTGCCAGCACTAGTAGCGGGGGTGCTTACAATGAGCAGTTCTTC. As protein: CASTSSGGAYNEQFF.

This sequence joins TRBV5-1 and TRBJ2-7; D is unclear. This CDR3 has 12 amino acids. The V and J ends lost 4 bases and 3 bases respectively, with 8 bases between them. Germline CDR1 is SGHRS and CDR2 is YFSETQ. CDR3 sequence: CASSANSYEQYF. DNA of the CDR3: TGCGCCAGCAGCGCCAACAGCTACGAGCAGTACTTC.

This clonotype was recorded a few times. The V and J genes are TRBV4-2 and TRBJ2-5; D is uncertain. Between the trimmed V and J ends, which lost 2 bases and 5 bases, there was a span of 9 bases. The germline V gene has CDR1 LGHNA and CDR2 YNFKEQ. This CDR3 is built from 13 residues. The DNA of the CDR3 is TGTGCCAGCAGCCAATATTTGTCCGAGACCCAGTACTTC. It is translated as CASSQYLSETQYF.

The V gene is TRBV7-2, the J gene TRBJ1-5; D is unresolved. V gave up 5 bases and J gave up 4 bases, with 6 bases separating them. The CDR3 extends over 12 amino acids. From germline, CDR1 is SGHTA and CDR2 FQGNSA. The CDR3 nucleotides are TGTGCCAGCAGCGGGGAGAATCAGCCCCAGCATTTT. It specifies CASSGENQPQHF.

This chain links TRBV24-1 with TRBJ1-5; D ambiguous. The CDR3 sequence is 15 residues long. Germline values: CDR1 KGHDR, CDR2 SFDVKD. Trimming shortened V by 3 bases and J by 2 bases, and 10 bases separated the two germline ends. CDR3 in DNA: TGTGCCACCAGTGATGTGGGTGATGGCAATCAGCCCCAGCATTTT. Protein: CATSDVGDGNQPQHF.

The V gene is TRBV7-9, the J gene TRBJ2-5, with 12 bases fitting TRBD2. Germline values: CDR1 SEHNR, CDR2 FQNEAQ (reference sequence). The CDR3 extends over 19 amino acids. V shed 6 bases, J shed 0 bases, and the junction held 14 bases outside the gene matches. The CDR3 nucleotides are TGTGCCAGCAGTCGCGCGGTGCCTAGCGGGGGGGCGTACCAAGAGACCCAGTACTTC. It encodes CASSRAVPSGGAYQETQYF.

The V and J genes are TRBV11-2 and TRBJ2-7, with D tentatively TRBD1 or TRBD2 (5 bases each). The germline V gene has CDR1 SGHAT and CDR2 FQNNGV. V gave up 6 bases and J gave up 2 bases, with 8 bases separating them. The CDR3 covers 12 residues. As DNA, the CDR3 is TGTGCCAGCAGGGGGGAAGCCTACGAGCAGTACTTC. Translation gives CASRGEAYEQYF.

This clonotype was recorded a few times. The chain is built from TRBV5-1 and TRBJ2-7; D remains ambiguous. CDR3 length equals 14 residues. Between the trimmed V and J ends, which lost 0 bases and 1 base, there was a span of 8 bases. Germline CDR1 SGHRS, CDR2 YFSETQ. CDR3 nucleotides: TGCGCCAGCAGCTTGGCCGGCAGTTCCTACGAGCAGTACGTC. As protein: CASSLAGSSYEQYV.

The rearrangement uses TRBV7-2 and TRBJ2-1; weak D call: TRBD1 (5 bases). Germline assignment: CDR1 SGHTA and CDR2 FQGNSA. The CDR3 spans 12 residues. The germline V and J ends were trimmed by 4 bases and 10 bases, with 11 bases remaining between them. CDR3 in DNA: TGTGCCAGCAGCTCCAGGGTCTACGAGCAGTTCTTC. Amino acids: CASSSRVYEQFF.

The V and J genes are TRBV9 and TRBJ2-5, with D possibly being TRBD1 (6 bases). Germline-derived CDR1 and CDR2 are SGDLS and YYNGEE. The germline V and J ends were trimmed by 0 bases and 7 bases, with 16 bases remaining between them. CDR3 length: 15 amino acids. The CDR3 is CASSVVAGDGVTQYF. CDR3 DNA: TGTGCCAGCAGCGTAGTCGCAGGGGATGGGGTGACCCAGTACTTC.

This clonotype was seen at least ten times. This chain links TRBV10-3 with TRBJ2-7; D not certain. The CDR3 length is 14 residues. CDR1 is ENHRY, CDR2 SYGVKD, per germline. Trimming cost V 11 bases and J 4 bases, with 21 bases left between them. DNA for the CDR3: TGTGCCGTATATCCGGGCCTTCCCCCTTACGAGCAGTACTTC. Translated: CAVYPGLPPYEQYF.

This clonotype has only a few counts. This chain links TRBV7-6 with TRBJ1-3; D possibly corresponds to TRBD1 (5 bases). The V gene's germline CDR1 is SGHVS and CDR2 FNYEAQ. The CDR3 length is 15 residues. The V and J ends lost 1 base and 4 bases respectively, with 11 bases between them. The CDR3 sequence: CASSLGVGEGNTIYF. The DNA for the CDR3 is TGTGCCAGCAGCTTAGGCGTAGGGGAAGGAAACACCATATATTTT.

The rearrangement uses TRBV14 and TRBJ2-5; D is undetermined. The CDR3 is 13 residues long. Germline-derived CDR1 and CDR2 are SGHDN and FVKESK. Trimming removed 4 bases from V and 7 bases from J, with 13 bases in between. DNA of the CDR3: TGTGCCAGCAGCCCAAGGCCCACGAGGACCCAGTACTTC. This sequence encodes CASSPRPTRTQYF.

In its sample, this clonotype was seen a few times. V and J are TRBV4-3 and TRBJ2-7; D is perhaps TRBD2 (6 bases). This CDR3 comprises 18 residues. V was clipped by 0 bases and J by 3 bases, with 21 bases between them. From germline, CDR1 is LGHNA and CDR2 YSLEER. CDR3 loop: CASSQETFARDLGYEQYF. In DNA form, the CDR3 reads TGCGCCAGCAGCCAAGAAACTTTCGCCCGGGACTTGGGCTACGAGCAGTACTTC.

This clonotype was counted only a few times. In DNA, the CDR3 is TGTGCCAGCAGTGAAATCCCATATCATACGGATACGCAGTATTTT. Protein sequence: CASSEIPYHTDTQYF. V is TRBV6-1 and J is TRBJ2-3, with D hard to call. Looked up from germline, CDR1 is MNHNS and CDR2 is SASEGT. The CDR3 length is 15 residues. V lost 2 bases to trimming and J lost 6 bases, with 15 bases between them.

This clonotype was counted between two and nine times. This rearrangement joins TRBV18 to TRBJ2-2; no definite D call. The V gene's germline CDR1 is KGHSH and CDR2 LQKENI. Trimming removed 2 bases from V and 2 bases from J, with 9 bases in between. The CDR3 extends over 15 amino acids. CDR3 in amino acids: CASSPRSTNTGELFF. CDR3 DNA sequence: TGTGCCAGCTCACCAAGGTCTACCAACACCGGGGAGCTGTTTTTT.

This clonotype came up a few times. The chain employs TRBV7-9 and TRBJ1-6; D call uncertain. The V gene's germline CDR1 is SEHNR and CDR2 FQNEAQ (reference sequence). The ends were cut back, 3 bases at V and 10 bases at J, with 7 bases in the middle. The CDR3 is 12 amino acids. In nucleotides, the CDR3 is TGTGCCAGCAGCTTCGCAGACTCACCCCTCCACTTT. It is translated as CASSFADSPLHF.

The V gene is TRBV9, the J gene TRBJ2-4, with TRBD1 as a possible D gene (6 bases). V dropped 3 bases and J dropped 1 base, with 17 bases sitting between them. This CDR3 has 17 amino acids. The germline V gene encodes CDR1 SGDLS and CDR2 YYNGEE. The CDR3 reads CASSGRQVFTAKNIQYF. The DNA for the CDR3 is TGTGCCAGCAGCGGTCGACAGGTCTTTACCGCCAAAAACATTCAGTACTTC. Looking up the rest from reference TRBV9 and TRBJ2-4 gives the full variable domain: DSGVTQTPKHLITATGQRVTLRCSPRSGDLSVYWYQQSLDQGLQFLIQYYNGEERAKGNILERFSAQQFPDLHSELNLSSLELGDSALYFCASSGRQVFTAKNIQYFGAGTRLSVL.